This record concerns one T cell receptor (beta chain) sequence. The sample originates from a study of blood T cell repertoires in COVID-19. Across the whole study: Spain, Italy and the United States supplied samples that represented acute and convalescent COVID-19.

V dropped 4 bases and J dropped 7; count of bases not matched to a gene: 9. Germline lookup yields CDR1 SGHTA and CDR2 FQGTGA. The CDR3 extends over 15 amino acids. The authors' processing: The assay estimated nucleated cells by amplifying reference gene primers. Sequencing used immunoSEQ multiplex PCR; TCRdb keeps in-frame clones, though not all of them. Clone size and the V and J calls come from that table; the DNA yielded D and trimming. Altogether under 200,000 clones are present, roughly 85% being singletons, with the ten largest covering about a fifth. The TCR comes from a man in his sixties with active or convalescent COVID-19. The sequencing input was peripheral blood. The chain carries TRBV7-3 and TRBJ2-1, with 8 bases fitting TRBD2. The DNA of the CDR3 is TGTGCCAGCAGCTCACCGGGGGGGCCGCATAATGAGCAGTTCTTC. Translating gives CASSSPGGPHNEQFF.